The present T cell receptor beta chain was sequenced within a study of T cell responses to AZD1222 COVID-19 vaccine. Study-wide findings and caveats: Nearly half of spike-specific TCRs reportedly target unmutated variant regions. Seropositive AZD1222 recipients at baseline numbered only five or six.

Worth noting for this clone: The antigen is undetermined.

Only in-frame clones appear in the TCRdb table, and some are missing; sequencing was by immunoSEQ multiplex PCR. This sample has about 130,000 clones, with under 90% found just once. Trimming stripped 3 bases from V and 3 bases from J, with 13 bases between. The CDR3 sequence is 16 residues long. CDR1 and CDR2 from the germline V gene are SGHKS and YYEKEE (reference sequence). This specimen consisted of peripheral blood, obtained on day 0 of AZD1222 vaccination. The chain carries TRBV5-5 and TRBJ1-6; tentative D call: TRBD1 (5 bases). This receptor was taken from an adult in good health. This CDR3 is CASSSTQTDYNSPLHF. CDR3 bases: TGTGCCAGCAGCTCTACTCAGACAGACTATAATTCACCCCTCCACTTT. Drawing the rest from reference TRBV5-5 and TRBJ1-6, the complete variable domain is DAGVTQSPTHLIKTRGQQVTLRCSPISGHKSVSWYQQVLGQGPQFIFQYYEKEERGRGNFPDRFSARQFPNYSSELNVNALLLGDSALYLCASSSTQTDYNSPLHFGNGTRLTVT.